One T cell receptor (beta chain) is described in this entry. This CDR3 is built from 15 residues. Germline V gives CDR1 SGHNT, CDR2 YYREEE (reference sequence). The trim removed 4 bases at V and 1 base at J, leaving 6 bases unmatched. Amplification used 60 Vbeta primers and 13 Jbeta primers. Measured with immunoSEQ multiplex PCR; TCRdb has only the in-frame clones, and not every one. In the table there are roughly 89,000 clones, approximately 80% of which are singletons. The record originates from a study of cytomegalovirus exposure and HLA in healthy donors. Study at large: Previous work identified 95 million to 120 million unique TCR beta sequences from around 200 million T cells.

Sequencing was carried out using PBMCs. The TCR was taken from a woman in her thirties in good health and CMV-seronegative. This chain uses TRBV5-4 with TRBJ2-7; 9 bases fit TRBD2. The CDR3 region has the DNA TGTGCCAGCAGCGCCGCGAGCGGGAGGTCCTACGAGCAGTACTTC. The encoded protein is CASSAASGRSYEQYF.